A selection of T cell receptor beta chains follows, all from one sample in a study of T cells in Graves' hyperthyroidism and ophthalmopathy. TCRdb called the multiplex PCR reads again in MiXCR, with one record for every CDR3 protein. The table shows around 350,000 distinct CDR3 sequences, with less than 20% occurring only once. The sequenced material came from blood. The receptors were sampled from a woman between 18 and 30 years old with Graves' hyperthyroidism that later progressed to Graves' ophthalmopathy. Each CDR3 is given with its conserved first and last residue. The order of the fields is CDR3 protein, CDR3 DNA, V gene, J gene, clone size, D gene. The D gene is left open where the match is weak. A clone size is listed for some rows: how often the clone was seen (once, few, many), or a class if it is expanded.

cdr3_aa: CATSRGIPGKGGYTF; cdr3_nt: TGTGCCACCAGCAGAGGTATTCCGGGTAAAGGTGGCTACACCTTC; v_call: TRBV15; j_call: TRBJ1-2; clone_size: many; d_call: .
cdr3_aa: CASSLADRGLWTEAFF; cdr3_nt: TGTGCCAGCAGCTTAGCGGACAGGGGACTTTGGACTGAAGCTTTCTTT; v_call: TRBV7-8; j_call: TRBJ1-1; clone_size: many; d_call: TRBD1
cdr3_aa: CASSQVGLAVDEQFF; cdr3_nt: TGTGCCAGCAGTCAGGTGGGACTAGCGGTGGATGAGCAGTTCTTC; v_call: TRBV9; j_call: TRBJ2-1; clone_size: many; d_call: TRBD2
cdr3_aa: CASIPGTGAYEQYF; cdr3_nt: TGTGCCAGCATCCCCGGGACAGGGGCGTACGAGCAGTACTTC; v_call: TRBV6-2/TRBV6-3; j_call: TRBJ2-7; clone_size: many; d_call: TRBD1
cdr3_aa: CASSLGLLGQDANEQFF; cdr3_nt: TGTGCCAGCAGCTTAGGGCTACTGGGACAGGACGCGAATGAGCAGTTCTTC; v_call: TRBV13; j_call: TRBJ2-1; clone_size: many; d_call: TRBD1
cdr3_aa: CASSYVAGYNEQFF; cdr3_nt: TGTGCCAGCAGTTACGTGGCCGGGTACAATGAGCAGTTCTTC; v_call: TRBV6-5; j_call: TRBJ2-1; clone_size: .; d_call: .
cdr3_aa: CASRSGSYNEQFF; cdr3_nt: TGTGCCAGCAGGTCTGGCTCCTACAATGAGCAGTTCTTC; v_call: TRBV28; j_call: TRBJ2-1; clone_size: many; d_call: .
cdr3_aa: CASSFRVAGGLIYYEQYF; cdr3_nt: TGTGCCAGCAGTTTTCGGGTAGCGGGAGGCCTTATTTACTACGAGCAGTACTTC; v_call: TRBV28; j_call: TRBJ2-7; clone_size: many; d_call: TRBD2
cdr3_aa: CSARTRDGTSGRTGANVLTF; cdr3_nt: TGCAGTGCTAGGACCAGGGACGGGACTAGCGGGAGGACCGGGGCCAACGTCCTGACTTTC; v_call: TRBV20-1; j_call: TRBJ2-6; clone_size: .; d_call: TRBD2
cdr3_aa: CASSLNARNKAPETEAFF; cdr3_nt: TGTGCCAGCAGCTTGAATGCCAGAAACAAAGCCCCGGAGACTGAAGCTTTCTTT; v_call: TRBV5-5; j_call: TRBJ1-1; clone_size: .; d_call: .
cdr3_aa: CASSSRHRAKGYEQYF; cdr3_nt: TGTGCCAGCAGTTCCCGCCACAGGGCTAAGGGCTACGAGCAGTACTTC; v_call: TRBV6-6; j_call: TRBJ2-7; clone_size: many; d_call: .
cdr3_aa: CATSDPPTGGGGEKLFF; cdr3_nt: TGTGCCACCAGTGACCCTCCAACAGGGGGCGGGGGTGAAAAACTGTTTTTT; v_call: TRBV24-1; j_call: TRBJ1-4; clone_size: few; d_call: TRBD1
cdr3_aa: CASSSRQGSQPQHF; cdr3_nt: TGTGCCAGCAGTTCCCGACAGGGGAGTCAGCCCCAGCATTTT; v_call: TRBV12-3/TRBV12-4; j_call: TRBJ1-5; clone_size: few; d_call: TRBD1
cdr3_aa: CASSRTGGETDTQYF; cdr3_nt: TGTGCCAGCAGTAGGACAGGGGGCGAAACAGATACGCAGTATTTT; v_call: TRBV12-3/TRBV12-4; j_call: TRBJ2-3; clone_size: many; d_call: TRBD1
cdr3_aa: CASNSRTVGNEQFF; cdr3_nt: TGTGCCAGCAACAGCAGGACAGTAGGGAATGAGCAGTTCTTC; v_call: TRBV6-1; j_call: TRBJ2-1; clone_size: .; d_call: .
cdr3_aa: CASSKGLSDYYNEQFF; cdr3_nt: TGTGCCAGCAGCAAGGGACTCTCAGACTACTACAATGAGCAGTTCTTC; v_call: TRBV2; j_call: TRBJ2-1; clone_size: few; d_call: .
cdr3_aa: CASSFAGPTYEQYF; cdr3_nt: TGTGCCAGCAGTTTCGCGGGCCCAACCTACGAGCAGTACTTC; v_call: TRBV27; j_call: TRBJ2-7; clone_size: .; d_call: .
cdr3_aa: CSVVRGHEQYF; cdr3_nt: TGCAGCGTTGTTAGGGGGCACGAGCAGTACTTC; v_call: TRBV29-1; j_call: TRBJ2-7; clone_size: few; d_call: TRBD1
cdr3_aa: CAWILRAYNEQFF; cdr3_nt: TGTGCCTGGATATTGAGGGCCTACAATGAGCAGTTCTTC; v_call: TRBV30; j_call: TRBJ2-1; clone_size: many; d_call: .
cdr3_aa: CSVEQGGEDNEQFF; cdr3_nt: TGCAGCGTTGAACAAGGGGGGGAGGACAATGAGCAGTTCTTC; v_call: TRBV29-1; j_call: TRBJ2-1; clone_size: .; d_call: .
cdr3_aa: CASRAGEGSEAFF; cdr3_nt: TGTGCCAGCAGGGCGGGGGAAGGGTCTGAAGCTTTCTTT; v_call: TRBV6-2/TRBV6-3; j_call: TRBJ1-1; clone_size: many; d_call: .
cdr3_aa: CASSYSYRGNYGYTF; cdr3_nt: TGTGCCAGCAGTTACTCGTACAGGGGTAACTATGGCTACACCTTC; v_call: TRBV6-6; j_call: TRBJ1-2; clone_size: few; d_call: TRBD1
cdr3_aa: CASSLGGQGGELFF; cdr3_nt: TGTGCCAGCAGTTTGGGGGGACAGGGCGGGGAGCTGTTTTTT; v_call: TRBV27; j_call: TRBJ2-2; clone_size: .; d_call: TRBD1
cdr3_aa: CASSKSRDRGHNEQFF; cdr3_nt: TGTGCCAGCAGCAAGAGCCGGGACAGGGGGCATAATGAGCAGTTCTTC; v_call: TRBV7-2; j_call: TRBJ2-1; clone_size: .; d_call: TRBD1
cdr3_aa: CASSLSSGRASYEQYF; cdr3_nt: TGTGCCAGTAGCCTTTCTAGCGGGAGGGCCTCCTACGAGCAGTACTTC; v_call: TRBV19; j_call: TRBJ2-7; clone_size: .; d_call: TRBD2
cdr3_aa: CASSQVLVGGDTQYF; cdr3_nt: TGTGCCAGCAGCCAAGTCTTGGTGGGGGGAGATACGCAGTATTTT; v_call: TRBV4-2; j_call: TRBJ2-3; clone_size: many; d_call: .
cdr3_aa: CASSVLAITVEQYF; cdr3_nt: TGTGCCAGCAGTGTACTAGCGATAACAGTCGAGCAGTACTTC; v_call: TRBV28; j_call: TRBJ2-7; clone_size: many; d_call: TRBD2
cdr3_aa: CSARDRGGRTYNEQFF; cdr3_nt: TGCAGTGCTAGAGATCGGGGCGGGAGGACCTACAATGAGCAGTTCTTC; v_call: TRBV20-1; j_call: TRBJ2-1; clone_size: .; d_call: TRBD2
cdr3_aa: CASSVGESPYEQYF; cdr3_nt: TGTGCCAGCAGCGTGGGGGAGTCACCCTACGAGCAGTACTTC; v_call: TRBV9; j_call: TRBJ2-7; clone_size: .; d_call: .
cdr3_aa: CASRPREEGLYEQYF; cdr3_nt: TGTGCCAGCAGACCCCGTGAGGAGGGCCTCTACGAGCAGTACTTC; v_call: TRBV5-8; j_call: TRBJ2-7; clone_size: few; d_call: .
cdr3_aa: CASSFPGQEAYEQYF; cdr3_nt: TGTGCCAGCAGCTTTCCGGGACAGGAGGCCTACGAGCAGTACTTC; v_call: TRBV5-6; j_call: TRBJ2-7; clone_size: .; d_call: TRBD1
cdr3_aa: CASSPRSGINEKLFF; cdr3_nt: TGTGCCAGCTCACCGCGGTCGGGGATTAATGAAAAACTGTTTTTT; v_call: TRBV18; j_call: TRBJ1-4; clone_size: many; d_call: .
cdr3_aa: CASSQGSSGIYNEQFF; cdr3_nt: TGTGCCAGCAGCCAAGGTTCTAGCGGGATATACAATGAGCAGTTCTTC; v_call: TRBV14; j_call: TRBJ2-1; clone_size: .; d_call: TRBD2
cdr3_aa: CASSLTTNSPLHF; cdr3_nt: TGTGCCAGCAGTCTCACGACCAATTCACCCCTCCACTTT; v_call: TRBV27; j_call: TRBJ1-6; clone_size: .; d_call: .
cdr3_aa: CASSNRGTSYSYNEQFF; cdr3_nt: TGTGCCAGCAGCAATAGAGGGACTAGCTATAGCTACAATGAGCAGTTCTTC; v_call: TRBV9; j_call: TRBJ2-1; clone_size: .; d_call: TRBD2
cdr3_aa: CASSELPGTISQPQHF; cdr3_nt: TGTGCCAGCAGTGAGCTTCCGGGCACAATAAGTCAGCCCCAGCATTTT; v_call: TRBV2; j_call: TRBJ1-5; clone_size: few; d_call: .
cdr3_aa: CASTRDSPNSPLHF; cdr3_nt: TGTGCCAGCACCAGGGACAGCCCGAATTCACCCCTCCACTTT; v_call: TRBV7-2; j_call: TRBJ1-6; clone_size: once; d_call: TRBD1
cdr3_aa: CASSSTTGSYQPQHF; cdr3_nt: TGTGCCAGCAGCTCGACCACAGGGTCATATCAGCCCCAGCATTTT; v_call: TRBV11-2; j_call: TRBJ1-5; clone_size: many; d_call: .
cdr3_aa: CASSLTTSSYEQYF; cdr3_nt: TGTGCCAGCAGCCTCACAACAAGCTCCTACGAGCAGTACTTC; v_call: TRBV5-5; j_call: TRBJ2-7; clone_size: many; d_call: .
cdr3_aa: CSVRTGKQTQYF; cdr3_nt: TGCAGCGTTCGGACAGGGAAACAGACCCAGTACTTC; v_call: TRBV29-1; j_call: TRBJ2-5; clone_size: .; d_call: TRBD1
cdr3_aa: CSVQLGPRRGTQHF; cdr3_nt: TGCAGTGTTCAACTTGGTCCTCGCAGGGGCACCCAGCATTTT; v_call: TRBV20-1; j_call: TRBJ1-5; clone_size: many; d_call: .
cdr3_aa: CASSNPGGAYNEQFF; cdr3_nt: TGTGCCAGCAGCAACCCGGGAGGGGCCTACAATGAGCAGTTCTTC; v_call: TRBV11-1; j_call: TRBJ2-1; clone_size: .; d_call: TRBD2
cdr3_aa: CASQPPRETYNEQFF; cdr3_nt: TGTGCCAGCCAACCCCCGCGGGAGACCTACAATGAGCAGTTCTTC; v_call: TRBV13; j_call: TRBJ2-1; clone_size: many; d_call: TRBD2
cdr3_aa: CASSVGGTSTDTQYF; cdr3_nt: TGTGCCAGCAGTGTCGGCGGAACTAGCACAGATACGCAGTATTTT; v_call: TRBV6-1; j_call: TRBJ2-3; clone_size: .; d_call: .
cdr3_aa: CASSATGTSGNTIYF; cdr3_nt: TGTGCCAGCAGTGCAACCGGGACCTCTGGAAACACCATATATTTT; v_call: TRBV3-1; j_call: TRBJ1-3; clone_size: .; d_call: .
cdr3_aa: CASSQRGLLAGGPADTQYF; cdr3_nt: TGTGCCAGCAGCCAGAGGGGATTACTAGCGGGAGGGCCCGCAGATACGCAGTATTTT; v_call: TRBV3-1; j_call: TRBJ2-3; clone_size: many; d_call: TRBD2
cdr3_aa: CASSFTSDNEQFF; cdr3_nt: TGTGCCAGCAGCTTTACTAGCGACAATGAGCAGTTCTTC; v_call: TRBV5-6; j_call: TRBJ2-1; clone_size: many; d_call: TRBD2
cdr3_aa: CASKGGEQETQYF; cdr3_nt: TGTGCCAGCAAGGGCGGGGAACAAGAGACCCAGTACTTC; v_call: TRBV2; j_call: TRBJ2-5; clone_size: many; d_call: .
cdr3_aa: CASSLGGGLAAYEQYF; cdr3_nt: TGTGCCAGCTCCTTGGGGGGTGGCTTAGCCGCCTACGAGCAGTACTTC; v_call: TRBV11-2; j_call: TRBJ2-7; clone_size: .; d_call: .